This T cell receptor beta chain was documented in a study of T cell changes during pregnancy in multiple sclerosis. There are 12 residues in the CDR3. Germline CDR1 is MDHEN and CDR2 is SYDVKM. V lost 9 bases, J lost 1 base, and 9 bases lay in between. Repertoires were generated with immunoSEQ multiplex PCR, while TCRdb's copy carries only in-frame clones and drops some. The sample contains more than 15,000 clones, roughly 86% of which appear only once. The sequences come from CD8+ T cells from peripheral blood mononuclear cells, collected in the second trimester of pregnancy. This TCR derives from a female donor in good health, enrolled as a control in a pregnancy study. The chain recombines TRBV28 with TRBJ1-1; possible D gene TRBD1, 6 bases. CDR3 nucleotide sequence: TGTGCCAGTCTACAGGGGAACACTGAAGCTTTCTTT. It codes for CASLQGNTEAFF.